Below are 18 T cell receptor beta chains sequenced from a single sample in a study of T cells in localized non-small cell lung cancer. The protocol was immunoSEQ multiplex PCR, while the TCRdb copy is restricted to in-frame clones and leaves out a portion. The data contain 20,000 to 25,000 clones, roughly 90% of them seen just once; the ten biggest clones take up roughly a fifth. This sample comprised peripheral blood, obtained before any cancer treatment. The source of these receptors is a man between 40 and 75 years old with stage I squamous cell lung carcinoma.

The chain carries TRBV7-9 and TRBJ2-7, with TRBD2 matching 7 bases. CDR3 length: 16 amino acids. Germline values: CDR1 SEHNR, CDR2 FQNEAQ (reference sequence). Trimming took 5 bases from V and 2 from J; bases not matched to a gene: 12. The CDR3 DNA follows: TGTGCCAGCAGCCTACTTAGTGGACTAGGCGCCTACGAGCAGTACTTC. This gives the protein CASSLLSGLGAYEQYF.

The chain carries TRBV20-1 and TRBJ2-7; TRBD2 aligns across 10 bases. This CDR3 is 11 amino acids long. Germline CDR1 is DFQATT and CDR2 is SNEGSKA (reference sequence). With V trimmed by 6 bases and J by 6 bases, 2 bases remained unmatched. DNA for the CDR3: TGCAGTGCCTGGACTAGCGGCGAGCAGTACTTC. Translated: CSAWTSGEQYF.

This clone was counted only a few times. The V gene is TRBV9, the J gene TRBJ2-2; 13 bases line up with TRBD2. Unmatched junction bases numbered 4, after V lost 5 bases and J lost 6 bases. Per the germline V gene, CDR1 is SGDLS and CDR2 is YYNGEE. The CDR3 is made up of 15 amino acids. CDR3 coding DNA: TGTGCCAGCAGGGCCGGGACTAGCGGGGCCGGGGAGCTGTTTTTT. Protein product: CASRAGTSGAGELFF.

The chain is built from TRBV7-2 and TRBJ1-2; the match to TRBD1 covers 9 bases. This CDR3 is 14 amino acids long. V shed 5 bases, J shed 5 bases, and the junction held 6 bases outside the gene matches. CDR1 and CDR2 (germline): SGHTA, FQGNSA. CDR3 nucleotide sequence: TGTGCCAGCAGCCCGGGACAGGGTGGATATGGCTACACCTTC. It is translated as CASSPGQGGYGYTF.

The CDR3 here is CASSFGTDAFF. The DNA for the CDR3 is TGTGCCAGCAGTTTCGGGACAGATGCTTTCTTT. This chain uses TRBV27 with TRBJ1-1; 7 nucleotides match TRBD1. CDR1 MNHEY and CDR2 SMNVEV come from the germline V gene (reference sequence). The CDR3 totals 11 residues. The V segment lost 3 bases and the J segment 11 bases; nucleotides outside the gene matches: 3.

The chain joins TRBV27 to TRBJ1-6; D uncertain. The germline V gene encodes CDR1 MNHEY and CDR2 SMNVEV (reference sequence). V was pared by 1 base and J by 10 bases, with 8 bases between. There are 13 residues in the CDR3. In DNA, the CDR3 is TGTGCCAGCAGTTTATTTGGGGTCTCACCCCTCCACTTT. Protein product: CASSLFGVSPLHF.

This chain joins TRBV21-1 and TRBJ2-7; the table's TRBD1 call for D was not verified on the DNA. TRBV21-1 is given as a pseudogene. The CDR3 has 15 residues. CDR3 DNA: TGTGCCAGCGTACTTCAGGGGATAAGCTCCTACGAGCAGTACTTC. This codes for CASVLQGISSYEQYF.

The V gene is TRBV6-5, the J gene TRBJ1-6; no definite D call. Trimming left V 0 bases short and J 10 bases short, with 10 bases between. Looked up from germline, CDR1 is MNHEY and CDR2 is SVGAGI. The CDR3 runs to 14 residues. DNA for the CDR3: TGTGCCAGCAGTTACTCACTGAAAGTCTCACCCCTCCACTTT. Residues: CASSYSLKVSPLHF.

V usage is TRBV7-9 and J usage is TRBJ2-5; D uncertain. The CDR3 is 13 residues long. With 0 bases removed from V and 5 bases from J, the gap between germline ends came to 7 bases. Germline loops: CDR1 SEHNR, CDR2 FQNEAQ (reference sequence). Written as DNA, the CDR3 is TGTGCCAGCAGCTTAGCCTCTTGGGAGACCCAGTACTTC. It specifies CASSLASWETQYF.

The J gene is TRBJ2-1, the V gene TRBV9; 13 bases map to TRBD2. Losses at the gene ends were 4 bases for V and 4 bases for J; bases not matched to a gene: 8. The CDR3 spans 17 residues. The germline gives CDR1 SGDLS, CDR2 YYNGEE. CDR3 DNA sequence: TGTGCCAGCAGCCCTACCTGGACTAGCGGGGGATACAATGAGCAGTTCTTC. Its protein product is CASSPTWTSGGYNEQFF.

The chain couples TRBV7-6 to TRBJ2-3; no firm D call. Germline CDR1 reads SGHVS; CDR2 reads FNYEAQ. The CDR3 length is 16 residues. Trimming removed 5 bases from V and 0 bases from J, with 15 bases in between. CDR3 coding DNA: TGTGCCAGCAGCCCGTTGACGGGCCTGAGCACAGATACGCAGTATTTT. This translates into CASSPLTGLSTDTQYF.

Here the CDR3 DNA reads TGTGCCAGCAGCGTAGTCTTCAGGGAGGGCCAAGACTACAATGAGCAGTTCTTC. This translates into CASSVVFREGQDYNEQFF. The rearrangement joins TRBV9 to TRBJ2-1; 7 nucleotides agree with TRBD2. Germline CDR1 SGDLS, CDR2 YYNGEE. The CDR3 totals 18 residues. The V gene end was trimmed by 0 bases and the J gene end by 3 bases; junction bases not matched to a gene: 12.

CDR3 region: CASSLVLGGQDGYTF. The CDR3 coding sequence is TGTGCCAGCAGCTTAGTTTTGGGGGGTCAGGATGGCTACACCTTC. The chain uses TRBV7-2 and TRBJ1-2; D is perhaps TRBD1 (5 bases). Deletions cut 1 base from V and 6 bases from J, with 15 bases between. Germline lookup yields CDR1 SGHTA and CDR2 FQGNSA. This CDR3 has 15 residues.

The chain uses TRBV28 and TRBJ1-3; the D is unclear. In germline, CDR1 is MDHEN, CDR2 SYDVKM. The V end was cut by 4 bases, the J end by 4 bases, with 8 bases between. The length of the CDR3 is 13 residues. CDR3 nucleotides: TGTGCCAGCAGTTACCCGGGCGGAAACACCATATATTTT. Its translation: CASSYPGGNTIYF.

The V call is TRBV10-1, the J call TRBJ2-7; 9 nucleotides match TRBD1. The CDR3 is 14 amino acids. V gave up 6 bases and J gave up 2 bases; unmatched junction bases: 5. Germline CDR1 reads WNHNN; CDR2 reads SYGVQD (reference sequence). The CDR3 sequence is CASSDDRGAYEQYF. The CDR3, as DNA: TGCGCCAGCAGCGACGACAGGGGGGCCTACGAGCAGTACTTC.

The V and J genes are TRBV5-1 and TRBJ2-2; D not resolved. The V end lost 2 bases, the J end lost 4 bases, and 18 bases lay between the germline ends. CDR1 and CDR2 (germline): SGHRS, YFSETQ. There are 17 residues in the CDR3. CDR3 sequence reads: CASSLNIGAPGTGELFF. The CDR3 DNA sequence: TGCGCCAGCAGCTTAAATATCGGTGCCCCTGGCACCGGGGAGCTGTTTTTT.

The J gene is TRBJ2-7, the V gene TRBV7-2, with D uncertain. The CDR3 consists of 11 residues. Trimming removed 4 bases at V and 2 bases at J, with 3 bases between. The germline V gene has CDR1 SGHTA and CDR2 FQGNSA. CDR3 in DNA: TGTGCCAGCAGCTCCGCCTACGAGCAGTACTTC. Its protein product is CASSSAYEQYF.

The V and J genes are TRBV19 and TRBJ2-7; 8 nucleotides align to TRBD1. The germline CDR1 and CDR2 sequences are LNHDA and SQIVND (reference sequence). V trimming: 4 bases; J trimming: 7 bases; junction bases outside the gene matches: 9. The CDR3 loop spans 14 amino acids. The CDR3, as DNA: TGTGCCAGTAGTAGAAAGACAGGGGAAAGGGAGCAGTACTTC. Protein product: CASSRKTGEREQYF. Based on the CDR3 plus reference TRBV19 and TRBJ2-7, the full variable domain is DGGITQSPKYLFRKEGQNVTLSCEQNLNHDAMYWYRQDPGQGLRLIYYSQIVNDFQKGDIAEGYSVSREKKESFPLTVTSAQKNPTAFYLCASSRKTGEREQYFGPGTRLTVT.